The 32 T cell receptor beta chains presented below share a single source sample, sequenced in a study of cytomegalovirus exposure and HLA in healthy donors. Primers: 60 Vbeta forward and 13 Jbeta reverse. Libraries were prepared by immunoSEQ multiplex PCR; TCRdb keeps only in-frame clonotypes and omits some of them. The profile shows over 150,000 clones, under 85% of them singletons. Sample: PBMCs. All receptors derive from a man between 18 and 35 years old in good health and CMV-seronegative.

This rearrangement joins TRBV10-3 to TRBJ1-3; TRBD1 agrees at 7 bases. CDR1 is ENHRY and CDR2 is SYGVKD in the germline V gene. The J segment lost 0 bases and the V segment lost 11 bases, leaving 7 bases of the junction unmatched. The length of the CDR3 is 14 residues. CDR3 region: CAGGTVSSGNTIYF. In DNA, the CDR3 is TGTGCCGGGGGGACAGTCAGCTCTGGAAACACCATATATTTT.

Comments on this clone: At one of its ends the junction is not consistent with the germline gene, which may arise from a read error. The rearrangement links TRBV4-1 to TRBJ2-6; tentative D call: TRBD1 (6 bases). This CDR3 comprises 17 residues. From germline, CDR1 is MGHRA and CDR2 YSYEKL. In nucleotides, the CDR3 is TGCGCCAGCAGCCAACTAGCACAGGGCTCTGGGGCCAACGGCCTGACTTTC. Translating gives CASSQLAQGSGANGLTF.

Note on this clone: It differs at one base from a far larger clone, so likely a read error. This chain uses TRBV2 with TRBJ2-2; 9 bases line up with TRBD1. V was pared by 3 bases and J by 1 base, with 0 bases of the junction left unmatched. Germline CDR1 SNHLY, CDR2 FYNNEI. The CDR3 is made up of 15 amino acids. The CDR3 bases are TGTGCCAGCAGTGAGGGACAGGGGAACACCGGGGAGCTGTTTTTT. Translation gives CASSEGQGNTGELFF.

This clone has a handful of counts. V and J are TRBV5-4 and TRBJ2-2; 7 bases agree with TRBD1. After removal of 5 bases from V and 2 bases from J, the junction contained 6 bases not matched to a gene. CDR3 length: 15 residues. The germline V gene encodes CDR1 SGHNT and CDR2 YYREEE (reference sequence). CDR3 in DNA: TGTGCCAGCAGGGCCGGGACAGCTAACACCGGGGAGCTGTTTTTT. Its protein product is CASRAGTANTGELFF.

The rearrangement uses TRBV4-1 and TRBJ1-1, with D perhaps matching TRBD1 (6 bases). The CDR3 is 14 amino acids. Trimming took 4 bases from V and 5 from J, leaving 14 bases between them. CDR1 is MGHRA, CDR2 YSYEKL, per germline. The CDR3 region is CASSPHRVRTEAFF. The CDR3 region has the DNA TGCGCCAGCAGCCCCCACAGGGTGAGGACTGAAGCTTTCTTT.

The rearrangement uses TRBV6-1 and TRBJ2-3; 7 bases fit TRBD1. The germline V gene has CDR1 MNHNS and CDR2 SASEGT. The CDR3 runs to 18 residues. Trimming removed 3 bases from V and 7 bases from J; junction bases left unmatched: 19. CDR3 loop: CASSEEAYKGAGANTQYF. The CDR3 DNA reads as TGTGCCAGCAGTGAGGAAGCTTACAAGGGGGCAGGGGCGAATACGCAGTATTTT.

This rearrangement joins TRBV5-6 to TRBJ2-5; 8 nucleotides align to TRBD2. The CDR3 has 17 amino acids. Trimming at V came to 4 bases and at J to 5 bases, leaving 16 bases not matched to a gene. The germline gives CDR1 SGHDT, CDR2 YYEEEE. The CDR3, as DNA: TGTGCCAGCAGCCCGGGTGGCTGGACTAGCATTGCGGAGACCCAGTACTTC. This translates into CASSPGGWTSIAETQYF.

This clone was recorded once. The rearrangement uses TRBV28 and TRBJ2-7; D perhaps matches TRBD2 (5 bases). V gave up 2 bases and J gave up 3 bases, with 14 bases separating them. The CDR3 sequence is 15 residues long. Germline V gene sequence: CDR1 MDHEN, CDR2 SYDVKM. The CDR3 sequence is CASSLISTGNYEQYF. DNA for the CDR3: TGTGCCAGCAGTTTAATCAGTACGGGGAACTACGAGCAGTACTTC.

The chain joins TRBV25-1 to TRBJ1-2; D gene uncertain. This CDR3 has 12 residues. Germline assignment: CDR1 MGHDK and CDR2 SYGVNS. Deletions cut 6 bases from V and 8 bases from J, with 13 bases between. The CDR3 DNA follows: TGTGCCAGCAGGGAAGACAAGTTAGGCTACACCTTC. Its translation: CASREDKLGYTF.

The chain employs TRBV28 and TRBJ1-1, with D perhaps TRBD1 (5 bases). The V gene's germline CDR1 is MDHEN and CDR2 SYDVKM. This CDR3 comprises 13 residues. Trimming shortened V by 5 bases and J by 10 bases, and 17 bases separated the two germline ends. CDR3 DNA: TGTGCCAGCAGTCCTGGACAAATAGAAAGAGCTTTCTTT. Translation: CASSPGQIERAFF.

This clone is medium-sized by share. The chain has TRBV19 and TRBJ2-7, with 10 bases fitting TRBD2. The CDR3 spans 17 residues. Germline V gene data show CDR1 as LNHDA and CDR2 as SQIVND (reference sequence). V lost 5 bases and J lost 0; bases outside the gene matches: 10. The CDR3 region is CASSGGPLAGASYEQYF. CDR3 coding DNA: TGTGCCAGTAGTGGGGGTCCCCTAGCGGGGGCCTCCTACGAGCAGTACTTC. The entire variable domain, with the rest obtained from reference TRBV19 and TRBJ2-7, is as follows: DGGITQSPKYLFRKEGQNVTLSCEQNLNHDAMYWYRQDPGQGLRLIYYSQIVNDFQKGDIAEGYSVSREKKESFPLTVTSAQKNPTAFYLCASSGGPLAGASYEQYFGPGTRLTVT.

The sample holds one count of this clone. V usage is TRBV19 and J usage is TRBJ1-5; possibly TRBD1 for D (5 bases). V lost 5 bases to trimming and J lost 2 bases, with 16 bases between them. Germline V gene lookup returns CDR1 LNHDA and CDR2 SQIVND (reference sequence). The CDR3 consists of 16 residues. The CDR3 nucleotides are TGTGCCAGTAGTTTACAGACAGCAATTGGCAATCAGCCCCAGCATTTT. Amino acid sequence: CASSLQTAIGNQPQHF.

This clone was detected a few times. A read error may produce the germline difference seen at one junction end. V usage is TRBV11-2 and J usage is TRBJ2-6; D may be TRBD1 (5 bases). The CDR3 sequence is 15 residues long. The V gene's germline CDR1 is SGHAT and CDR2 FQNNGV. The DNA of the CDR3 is TGTGCCAGCGGACCTGAGCGCTCTGGGGCCAACGGCCTGACTTTC. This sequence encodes CASGPERSGANGLTF.

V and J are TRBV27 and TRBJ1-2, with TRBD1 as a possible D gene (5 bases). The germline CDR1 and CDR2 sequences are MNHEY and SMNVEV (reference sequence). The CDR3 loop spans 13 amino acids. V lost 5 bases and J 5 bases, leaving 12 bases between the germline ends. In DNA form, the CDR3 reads TGTGCCAGCAGTCCTGACAGACTTTATGGCTACACCTTC. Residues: CASSPDRLYGYTF.

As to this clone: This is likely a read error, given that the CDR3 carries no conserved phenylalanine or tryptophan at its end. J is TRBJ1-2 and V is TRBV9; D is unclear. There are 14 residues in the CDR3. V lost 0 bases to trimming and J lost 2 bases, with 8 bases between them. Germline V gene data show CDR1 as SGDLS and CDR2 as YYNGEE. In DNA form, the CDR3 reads TGTGCCAGCAGCGTAGCTTACGGAAACTATGGCTACACCCTC. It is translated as CASSVAYGNYGYTL.

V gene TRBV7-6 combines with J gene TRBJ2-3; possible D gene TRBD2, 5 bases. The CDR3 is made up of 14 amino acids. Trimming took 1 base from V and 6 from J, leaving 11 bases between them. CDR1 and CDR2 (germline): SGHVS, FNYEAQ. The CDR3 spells CASSLEASMDTQYF. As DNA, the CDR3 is TGTGCCAGCAGCTTAGAAGCTAGCATGGATACGCAGTATTTT.

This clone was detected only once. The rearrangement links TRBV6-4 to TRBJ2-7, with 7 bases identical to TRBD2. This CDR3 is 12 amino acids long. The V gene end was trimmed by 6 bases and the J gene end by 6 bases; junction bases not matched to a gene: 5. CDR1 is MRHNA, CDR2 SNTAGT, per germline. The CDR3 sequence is CASRGPGGEQYV. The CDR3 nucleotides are TGTGCCAGCAGGGGGCCGGGGGGCGAGCAGTACGTC.

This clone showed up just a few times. This chain's CDR3 is CASSPLDRAENEQFF. The CDR3 region has the DNA TGTGCCAGCTCACCACTGGACAGGGCCGAAAATGAGCAGTTCTTC. The V call is TRBV18, the J call TRBJ2-1, with 8 bases lining up with TRBD1. Trimming removed 1 base from V and 7 bases from J; junction bases left unmatched: 6. The germline CDR1 and CDR2 sequences are KGHSH and LQKENI. This CDR3 has 15 residues.

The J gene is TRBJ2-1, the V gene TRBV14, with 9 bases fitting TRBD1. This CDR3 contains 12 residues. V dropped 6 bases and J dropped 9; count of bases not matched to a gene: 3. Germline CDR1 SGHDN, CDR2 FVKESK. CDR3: CASRQTGGEQFF. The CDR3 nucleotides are TGTGCCAGCAGACAGACAGGGGGTGAGCAGTTCTTC.

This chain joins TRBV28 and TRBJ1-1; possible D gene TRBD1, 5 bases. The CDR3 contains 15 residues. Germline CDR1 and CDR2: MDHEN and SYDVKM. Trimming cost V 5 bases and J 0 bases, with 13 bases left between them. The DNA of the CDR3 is TGTGCCAGCAGTGTTGAGGGAGGGGTGAACACTGAAGCTTTCTTT. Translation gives CASSVEGGVNTEAFF.

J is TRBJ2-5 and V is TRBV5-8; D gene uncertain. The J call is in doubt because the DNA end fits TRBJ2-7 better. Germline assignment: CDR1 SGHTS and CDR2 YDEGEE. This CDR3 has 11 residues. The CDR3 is CASGRSYEQYF. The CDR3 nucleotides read TGTGCCAGCGGGCGATCCTACGAGCAGTACTTC.

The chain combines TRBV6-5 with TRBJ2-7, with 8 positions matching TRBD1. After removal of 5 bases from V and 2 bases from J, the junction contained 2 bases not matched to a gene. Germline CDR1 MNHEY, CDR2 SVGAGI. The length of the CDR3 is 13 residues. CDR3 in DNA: TGTGCCAGCAGTAGACAGGGGCCCTACGAGCAGTACTTC. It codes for CASSRQGPYEQYF.

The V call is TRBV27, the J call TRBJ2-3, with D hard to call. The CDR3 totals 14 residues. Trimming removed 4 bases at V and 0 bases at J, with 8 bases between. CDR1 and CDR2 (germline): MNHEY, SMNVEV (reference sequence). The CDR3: CASSSVTSTDTQYF. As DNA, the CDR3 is TGTGCCAGCAGTTCGGTGACTAGCACAGATACGCAGTATTTT.

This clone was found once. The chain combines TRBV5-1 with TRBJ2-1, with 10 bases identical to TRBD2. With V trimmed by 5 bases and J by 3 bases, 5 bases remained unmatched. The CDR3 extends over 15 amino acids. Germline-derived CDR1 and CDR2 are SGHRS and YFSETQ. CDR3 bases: TGCGCCAGCAGAAAAGCGGGGGGGCTCTACAATGAGCAGTTCTTC. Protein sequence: CASRKAGGLYNEQFF.

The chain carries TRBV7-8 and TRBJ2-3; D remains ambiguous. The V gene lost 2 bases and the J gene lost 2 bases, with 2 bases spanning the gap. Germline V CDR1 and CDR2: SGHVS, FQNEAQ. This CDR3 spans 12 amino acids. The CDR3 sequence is CASSLYTDTQYF. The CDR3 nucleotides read TGTGCCAGCAGCTTATACACAGATACGCAGTATTTT.

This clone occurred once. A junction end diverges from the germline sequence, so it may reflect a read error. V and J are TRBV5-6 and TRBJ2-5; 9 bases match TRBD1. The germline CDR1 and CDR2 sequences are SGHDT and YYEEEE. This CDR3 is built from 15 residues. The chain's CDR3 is CASSLDRGHQEAQYF. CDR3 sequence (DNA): TGTGCCAGCAGCCTGGACAGGGGCCACCAAGAGGCCCAGTACTTC.

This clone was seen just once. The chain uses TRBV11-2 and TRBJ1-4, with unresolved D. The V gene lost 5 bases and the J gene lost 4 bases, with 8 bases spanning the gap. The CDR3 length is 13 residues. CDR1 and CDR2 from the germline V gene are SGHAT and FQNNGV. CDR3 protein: CASSRQFNEKLFF. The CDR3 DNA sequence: TGTGCCAGCAGCCGCCAGTTTAATGAAAAACTGTTTTTT.

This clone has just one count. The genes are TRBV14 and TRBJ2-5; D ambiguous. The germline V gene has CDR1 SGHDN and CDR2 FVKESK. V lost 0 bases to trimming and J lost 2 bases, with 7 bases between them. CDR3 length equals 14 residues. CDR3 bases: TGTGCCAGCAGCCAAGATCCAGGACAAGAGACCCAGTACTTC. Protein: CASSQDPGQETQYF.

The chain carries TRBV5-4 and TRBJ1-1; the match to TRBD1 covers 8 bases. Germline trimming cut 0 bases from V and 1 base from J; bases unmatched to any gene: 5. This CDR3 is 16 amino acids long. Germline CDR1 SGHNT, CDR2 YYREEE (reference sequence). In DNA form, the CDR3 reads TGTGCCAGCAGCTTGGCGACAGGGGTCCCGAACACTGAAGCTTTCTTT. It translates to CASSLATGVPNTEAFF.

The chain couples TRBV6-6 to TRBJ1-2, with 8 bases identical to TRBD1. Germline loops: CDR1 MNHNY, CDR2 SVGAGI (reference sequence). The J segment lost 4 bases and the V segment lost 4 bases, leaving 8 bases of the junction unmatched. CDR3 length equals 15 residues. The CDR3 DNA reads TGTGCCAGCAGTTCCACGGGACAGGCTCTCTATGGCTACACCTTC. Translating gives CASSSTGQALYGYTF.

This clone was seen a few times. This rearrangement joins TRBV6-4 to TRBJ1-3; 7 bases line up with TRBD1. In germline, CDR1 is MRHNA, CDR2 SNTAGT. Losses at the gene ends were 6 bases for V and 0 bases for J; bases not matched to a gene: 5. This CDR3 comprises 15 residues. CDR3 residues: CASRATGDSGNTIYF. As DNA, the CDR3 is TGTGCCAGCAGGGCCACAGGGGACTCTGGAAACACCATATATTTT.

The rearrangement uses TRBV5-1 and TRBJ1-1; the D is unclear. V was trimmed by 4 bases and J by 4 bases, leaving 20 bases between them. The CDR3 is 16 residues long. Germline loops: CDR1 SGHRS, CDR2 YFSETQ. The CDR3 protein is CASSPWAGAGRTEAFF. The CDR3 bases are TGCGCCAGCAGCCCTTGGGCAGGAGCGGGCCGCACTGAAGCTTTCTTT.